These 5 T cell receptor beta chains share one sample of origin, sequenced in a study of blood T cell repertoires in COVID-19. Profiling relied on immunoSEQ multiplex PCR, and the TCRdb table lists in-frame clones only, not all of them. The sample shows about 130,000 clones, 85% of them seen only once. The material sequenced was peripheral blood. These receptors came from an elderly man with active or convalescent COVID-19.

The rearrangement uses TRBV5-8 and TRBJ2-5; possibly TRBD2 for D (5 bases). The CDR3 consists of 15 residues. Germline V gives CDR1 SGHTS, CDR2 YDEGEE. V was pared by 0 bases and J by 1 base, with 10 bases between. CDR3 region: CASSLAPDSQETQYF. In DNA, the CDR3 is TGTGCCAGCAGCTTGGCCCCGGACTCCCAAGAGACCCAGTACTTC.

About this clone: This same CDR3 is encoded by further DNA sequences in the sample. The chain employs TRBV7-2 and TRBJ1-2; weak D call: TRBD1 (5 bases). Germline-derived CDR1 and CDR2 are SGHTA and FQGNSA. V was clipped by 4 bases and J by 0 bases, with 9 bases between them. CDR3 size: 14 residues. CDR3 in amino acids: CASSSDRANYGYTF. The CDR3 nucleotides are TGTGCCAGCAGCTCAGACAGAGCTAACTATGGCTACACCTTC.

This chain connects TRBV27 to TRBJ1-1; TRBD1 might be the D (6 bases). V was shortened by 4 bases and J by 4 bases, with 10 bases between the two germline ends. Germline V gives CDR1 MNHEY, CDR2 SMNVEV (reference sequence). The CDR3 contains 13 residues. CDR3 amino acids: CASSWGGVTEAFF. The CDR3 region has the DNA TGTGCCAGCAGTTGGGGGGGCGTCACTGAAGCTTTCTTT.

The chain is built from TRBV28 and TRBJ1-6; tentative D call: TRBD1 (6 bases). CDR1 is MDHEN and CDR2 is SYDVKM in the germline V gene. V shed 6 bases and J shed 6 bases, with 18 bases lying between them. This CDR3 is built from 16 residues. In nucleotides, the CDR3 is TGTGCCAGCAGACCCGCGGGGGCAGCTCTTAATTCACCCCTCCACTTT. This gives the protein CASRPAGAALNSPLHF.

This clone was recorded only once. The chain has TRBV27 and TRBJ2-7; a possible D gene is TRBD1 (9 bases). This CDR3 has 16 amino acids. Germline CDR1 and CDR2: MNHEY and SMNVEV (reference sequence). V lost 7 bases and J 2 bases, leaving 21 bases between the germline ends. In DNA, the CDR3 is TGTGCCAGCACCTCCCGGGGGGGACAGGGCCCCTACGAGCAGTACTTC. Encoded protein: CASTSRGGQGPYEQYF.